A selection of T cell receptor beta chains follows, all from one sample in a study of memory CD4+ T cells and cytomegalovirus serostatus. Repertoires were generated with immunoSEQ multiplex PCR, while TCRdb's copy carries only in-frame clones and drops some. This table has fewer than 50,000 clones, 79% appearing once. Input material: memory CD4+ T cells from blood. The receptors derive from an adult in good health and CMV-seropositive. Each CDR3 is given with its conserved first and last residue. The D gene is left open where the match is weak. Rows may omit the clone size; those that give it use once, few, many or a size class.

D: TRBD1; V: TRBV7-2; size: -; CDR3: CASGQGGYTEAFF
D: -; V: TRBV29-1; size: -; CDR3: CSVGTHTYEQYF
D: -; V: TRBV18; size: -; CDR3: CASSPFGTSTEAFF
D: TRBD1; V: TRBV5-6; size: -; CDR3: CASSLKGASRGETQYF
D: -; V: TRBV18; size: -; CDR3: CASSQSTVGEGYTF
D: TRBD2; V: TRBV5-1; size: -; CDR3: CASSLGLAIQETQYF
D: -; V: TRBV6-6; size: few; CDR3: CASSSPENSPLHF
D: TRBD2; V: TRBV4-1; size: once; CDR3: CASSQKLVGAGVAYEQYF
D: TRBD1; V: TRBV15; size: -; CDR3: CATSPRTGDFEVDTGELFF
D: -; V: TRBV5-6; size: -; CDR3: CASSSGGSSRQETQYF
D: -; V: TRBV5-1; size: -; CDR3: CASSLRGTRETQYF
D: -; V: TRBV4-2; size: -; CDR3: CASSQVLNEQFF
D: -; V: TRBV7-2; size: -; CDR3: CASRSGGGNQPQHF
D: -; V: TRBV5-5; size: -; CDR3: CASSLVGETQYF
D: -; V: TRBV2; size: -; CDR3: CASSEYEGYKQFF
D: TRBD2; V: TRBV11-3; size: -; CDR3: CASSSLRPGLGGGELFF
D: -; V: TRBV18; size: once; CDR3: CASSPRQYPGNTEAFF
D: TRBD1; V: TRBV4-2; size: -; CDR3: CASSPRTGWSGHQPQHF
D: TRBD1; V: TRBV28; size: -; CDR3: CASTTTGGGNTIYF
D: -; V: TRBV2; size: -; CDR3: CASSLRGGGANVLTF
D: -; V: TRBV14; size: -; CDR3: CASSQGTGREDEKLFF
D: TRBD1; V: TRBV2; size: -; CDR3: CASRKEGTGLVEQYF
D: TRBD2; V: TRBV6-6; size: -; CDR3: CASSSAGGVEQYF
D: -; V: TRBV6-6; size: -; CDR3: CASSPSTANTGELFF
D: TRBD1; V: TRBV15; size: few; CDR3: CATSREGQGWNEQFF
D: -; V: TRBV19; size: -; CDR3: CASSISRWGSNYGYTF
D: -; V: TRBV6-1; size: few; CDR3: CASSDRKAFF
D: TRBD1; V: TRBV7-2; size: -; CDR3: CASSLVGQGGAPLHF
D: -; V: TRBV27; size: -; CDR3: CASSFQGLYGEQYF
D: TRBD2; V: TRBV10-2; size: -; CDR3: CASSGGRVVDNEQFF
D: -; V: TRBV7-9; size: -; CDR3: CASSQGLAHEKLFF
D: -; V: TRBV5-5; size: few; CDR3: CASSWTDMNTEAFF
D: TRBD2; V: TRBV10-3; size: -; CDR3: CAISGTSGIGTDTQYF
D: TRBD2; V: TRBV19; size: once; CDR3: CASSIGGRGTGELFF
D: -; V: TRBV10-1; size: -; CDR3: CASTSLGYGTGELFF
D: -; V: TRBV9; size: -; CDR3: CASSVDGAGQPQHF
D: -; V: TRBV5-1; size: -; CDR3: CASSLGRSRGEQFF
D: -; V: TRBV27; size: -; CDR3: CASSPGLTGEKLFF
D: -; V: TRBV18; size: -; CDR3: CASSPGTRGEETQYF
D: -; V: TRBV2; size: -; CDR3: CASSFDRNTEAFF
D: -; V: TRBV29-1; size: -; CDR3: CSVEGEARETQYF